These T cell receptor beta chains were read from a single sample in a study of T cell responses to AZD1222 COVID-19 vaccine. Libraries were prepared by immunoSEQ multiplex PCR; TCRdb keeps only in-frame clonotypes and omits some of them. The table records about 160,000 clones, roughly nine tenths of them present only once. The sample was peripheral blood, taken on day 0 of AZD1222 vaccination. The receptor set was obtained from an adult in good health. Each CDR3 is given with its conserved first and last residue. A D gene is named only where the DNA matches it firmly. Size values are once, few and many counts, or a class for expanded clones, and some rows have none.

V gene: TRBV30; D gene: TRBD1; J gene: TRBJ1-1; clone size: .; CDR3 protein: CAWSHRDRDLNTEAFF; CDR3 DNA: TGTGCCTGGAGCCACCGGGACAGGGATTTGAACACTGAAGCTTTCTTT
V gene: TRBV5-1; D gene: TRBD2; J gene: TRBJ2-1; clone size: .; CDR3 protein: CASSSERDPKNEQFF; CDR3 DNA: TGCGCCAGCAGCTCTGAGCGGGATCCCAAGAATGAGCAGTTCTTC
V gene: TRBV6-5; D gene: .; J gene: TRBJ2-2; clone size: .; CDR3 protein: CASNPTPGVGELFF; CDR3 DNA: TGTGCCAGCAACCCGACCCCCGGGGTCGGGGAGCTGTTTTTT
V gene: TRBV5-1; D gene: TRBD1; J gene: TRBJ1-1; clone size: .; CDR3 protein: CASSSSTGVTEAFF; CDR3 DNA: TGCGCCAGCAGCTCTTCAACAGGGGTAACTGAAGCTTTCTTT
V gene: TRBV7-9; D gene: TRBD1; J gene: TRBJ2-7; clone size: once; CDR3 protein: CASSSGQGRYEQYF; CDR3 DNA: TGTGCCAGCAGCTCGGGACAGGGACGGTACGAGCAGTACTTC
V gene: TRBV6-2/TRBV6-3; D gene: .; J gene: TRBJ2-7; clone size: .; CDR3 protein: CASSYPRGLSYEQYF; CDR3 DNA: TGTGCCAGCAGTTACCCCAGGGGACTCTCCTACGAGCAGTACTTC
V gene: TRBV6-5; D gene: .; J gene: TRBJ2-4; clone size: .; CDR3 protein: CASQTGGNRNIQYF; CDR3 DNA: TGTGCATCTCAAACCGGGGGTAATAGGAACATTCAGTACTTC
V gene: TRBV28; D gene: .; J gene: TRBJ2-7; clone size: .; CDR3 protein: CASSLGAGAVDEQYF; CDR3 DNA: TGTGCCAGCAGTTTAGGCGCGGGGGCTGTCGACGAGCAGTACTTC
V gene: TRBV9; D gene: .; J gene: TRBJ1-3; clone size: .; CDR3 protein: CASSVQETSGNTIYF; CDR3 DNA: TGTGCCAGCAGCGTTCAGGAAACCTCTGGAAACACCATATATTTT
V gene: TRBV28; D gene: .; J gene: TRBJ1-2; clone size: .; CDR3 protein: CASSLPRDRYTF; CDR3 DNA: TGTGCCAGCAGTCTACCGCGCGATCGCTACACCTTC
V gene: TRBV2; D gene: TRBD1; J gene: TRBJ1-2; clone size: .; CDR3 protein: CASSNGQGAGRLGGYTF; CDR3 DNA: TGTGCCAGCAGTAACGGACAGGGGGCGGGTCGTTTAGGTGGCTACACCTTC
V gene: TRBV19; D gene: .; J gene: TRBJ1-5; clone size: .; CDR3 protein: CASSIQAAEPQHF; CDR3 DNA: TGTGCCAGTAGTATCCAAGCCGCGGAGCCCCAGCATTTT
V gene: TRBV30; D gene: .; J gene: TRBJ1-6; clone size: once; CDR3 protein: CAAEGPPLHF; CDR3 DNA: TGTGCCGCCGAGGGCCCACCCCTCCACTTT
V gene: TRBV14; D gene: .; J gene: TRBJ2-2; clone size: once; CDR3 protein: CASSQEMAGELFF; CDR3 DNA: TGTGCCAGCAGCCAAGAAATGGCCGGGGAGCTGTTTTTT
V gene: TRBV30; D gene: TRBD1; J gene: TRBJ2-5; clone size: .; CDR3 protein: CALGQYQETQYF; CDR3 DNA: TGTGCCTTGGGACAGTACCAAGAGACCCAGTACTTC
V gene: TRBV11-3; D gene: .; J gene: TRBJ1-1; clone size: .; CDR3 protein: CASSLDSTREAFF; CDR3 DNA: TGTGCCAGCAGCTTAGATTCGACGCGTGAAGCTTTCTTT
V gene: TRBV19; D gene: TRBD1; J gene: TRBJ1-3; clone size: .; CDR3 protein: CASQWTGDSGNTIYF; CDR3 DNA: TGTGCCAGCCAATGGACAGGTGACTCTGGAAACACCATATATTTT
V gene: TRBV28; D gene: .; J gene: TRBJ2-5; clone size: .; CDR3 protein: CASSLYQETQYF; CDR3 DNA: TGTGCCAGCAGTTTATACCAAGAGACCCAGTACTTC
V gene: TRBV11-2; D gene: .; J gene: TRBJ1-6; clone size: .; CDR3 protein: CASSLVNSPLHF; CDR3 DNA: TGTGCCAGCAGCTTAGTAAATTCACCCCTCCACTTT
V gene: TRBV30; D gene: .; J gene: TRBJ1-1; clone size: .; CDR3 protein: CAWSVRGGTEAFF; CDR3 DNA: TGTGCCTGGAGTGTACGGGGCGGCACTGAAGCTTTCTTT
V gene: TRBV7-9; D gene: TRBD1; J gene: TRBJ2-5; clone size: once; CDR3 protein: CASSFRDRDQETQYF; CDR3 DNA: TGTGCCAGCAGCTTCCGAGACAGGGACCAAGAGACCCAGTACTTC
V gene: TRBV11-1; D gene: TRBD1; J gene: TRBJ1-4; clone size: few; CDR3 protein: CASSSNRGSEKLFF; CDR3 DNA: TGTGCCAGCAGCTCCAACAGGGGAAGCGAAAAACTGTTTTTT
V gene: TRBV9; D gene: TRBD1; J gene: TRBJ1-1; clone size: .; CDR3 protein: CASSVGFSGTGWETEAFF; CDR3 DNA: TGTGCCAGCAGCGTAGGATTCTCGGGGACAGGGTGGGAAACTGAAGCTTTCTTT
V gene: TRBV19; D gene: .; J gene: TRBJ2-7; clone size: .; CDR3 protein: CATKGQTSYEQYF; CDR3 DNA: TGTGCCACGAAAGGCCAGACAAGCTACGAGCAGTACTTC
V gene: TRBV30; D gene: .; J gene: TRBJ1-3; clone size: .; CDR3 protein: CAWSGTVSGNTIYF; CDR3 DNA: TGTGCCTGGAGTGGGACAGTCTCTGGAAACACCATATATTTT
V gene: TRBV5-5; D gene: .; J gene: TRBJ1-1; clone size: .; CDR3 protein: CASSLMLMNTEAFF; CDR3 DNA: TGTGCCAGCAGCTTGATGCTGATGAACACTGAAGCTTTCTTT
V gene: TRBV27; D gene: .; J gene: TRBJ2-7; clone size: .; CDR3 protein: CASSFSGRGEQYF; CDR3 DNA: TGTGCCAGCAGTTTCTCGGGGCGCGGCGAGCAGTACTTC
V gene: TRBV29-1; D gene: .; J gene: TRBJ1-1; clone size: .; CDR3 protein: CSVEDRGGPNTEAFF; CDR3 DNA: TGCAGCGTTGAAGATCGGGGGGGCCCGAACACTGAAGCTTTCTTT
V gene: TRBV5-1; D gene: .; J gene: TRBJ2-5; clone size: once; CDR3 protein: CASSLEGGRETQYF; CDR3 DNA: TGCGCCAGCAGCTTGGAAGGGGGGCGTGAGACCCAGTACTTC
V gene: TRBV5-4; D gene: .; J gene: TRBJ1-2; clone size: .; CDR3 protein: CASRVGGDYGYTF; CDR3 DNA: TGTGCCAGCAGGGTGGGGGGAGACTATGGCTACACCTTC
V gene: TRBV28; D gene: TRBD1; J gene: TRBJ2-6; clone size: .; CDR3 protein: CASSTGGTGANVLTF; CDR3 DNA: TGTGCCAGCAGTACAGGGGGCACTGGGGCCAACGTCCTGACTTTC
V gene: TRBV12-5; D gene: TRBD2; J gene: TRBJ2-1; clone size: .; CDR3 protein: CASGFSGGDNEQFF; CDR3 DNA: TGTGCTAGTGGTTTCAGTGGGGGGGACAATGAGCAGTTCTTC
V gene: TRBV5-5; D gene: TRBD1; J gene: TRBJ1-3; clone size: few; CDR3 protein: CASSKSRDRGENTIYF; CDR3 DNA: TGTGCCAGCAGCAAGTCCCGGGACAGGGGGGAAAACACCATATATTTT
V gene: TRBV9; D gene: .; J gene: TRBJ1-1; clone size: .; CDR3 protein: CASSVIGGEAFF; CDR3 DNA: TGTGCCAGCAGCGTAATAGGGGGGGAAGCTTTCTTT
V gene: TRBV28; D gene: .; J gene: TRBJ2-7; clone size: .; CDR3 protein: CASSLGPAGYEQYF; CDR3 DNA: TGTGCCAGCAGTCTAGGGCCAGCTGGGTACGAGCAGTACTTC
V gene: TRBV24-1; D gene: TRBD2; J gene: TRBJ2-1; clone size: .; CDR3 protein: CATSDNPWTSGSSYNEQFF; CDR3 DNA: TGTGCCACCAGTGATAACCCCTGGACTAGCGGGAGCTCCTACAATGAGCAGTTCTTC
V gene: TRBV12-3/TRBV12-4; D gene: .; J gene: TRBJ1-1; clone size: .; CDR3 protein: CASSNRGGEAFF; CDR3 DNA: TGTGCCAGCAGTAACCGGGGTGGTGAAGCTTTCTTT
V gene: TRBV5-4; D gene: TRBD1; J gene: TRBJ1-2; clone size: once; CDR3 protein: CASSRRGTENYGYTF; CDR3 DNA: TGTGCCAGCAGCAGAAGGGGGACAGAGAACTATGGCTACACCTTC
V gene: TRBV12-3/TRBV12-4; D gene: .; J gene: TRBJ2-2; clone size: .; CDR3 protein: CASSSAGELFF; CDR3 DNA: TGTGCCAGCAGTTCCGCCGGGGAGCTGTTTTTT
V gene: TRBV4-1; D gene: TRBD1; J gene: TRBJ2-1; clone size: .; CDR3 protein: CASSHGQGIDEQFF; CDR3 DNA: TGCGCCAGCAGCCACGGACAGGGGATCGATGAGCAGTTCTTC
V gene: TRBV9; D gene: .; J gene: TRBJ2-7; clone size: .; CDR3 protein: CASSVAGNTYEQYF; CDR3 DNA: TGTGCCAGCAGCGTAGCGGGAAATACCTACGAGCAGTACTTC
V gene: TRBV5-8; D gene: TRBD1; J gene: TRBJ1-1; clone size: once; CDR3 protein: CASSSFGQGRKDTEAFF; CDR3 DNA: TGTGCCAGCAGCTCCTTCGGACAGGGTCGGAAGGACACTGAAGCTTTCTTT
V gene: TRBV6-5; D gene: TRBD1; J gene: TRBJ1-1; clone size: .; CDR3 protein: CASSRQGLNTEAFF; CDR3 DNA: TGTGCCAGCAGTCGACAGGGGTTGAACACTGAAGCTTTCTTT
V gene: TRBV30; D gene: .; J gene: TRBJ1-3; clone size: .; CDR3 protein: CAWSMVAGNTIYF; CDR3 DNA: TGTGCCTGGAGTATGGTAGCTGGAAACACCATATATTTT
V gene: TRBV7-2; D gene: .; J gene: TRBJ1-6; clone size: once; CDR3 protein: CASSSRQALNSPLHF; CDR3 DNA: TGTGCCAGCAGCTCCAGACAGGCCCTAAATTCACCCCTCCACTTT
V gene: TRBV7-8; D gene: .; J gene: TRBJ1-3; clone size: once; CDR3 protein: CASSLDRVGNTIYF; CDR3 DNA: TGTGCCAGCAGCTTAGACAGGGTGGGAAACACCATATATTTT
V gene: TRBV11-2; D gene: .; J gene: TRBJ1-1; clone size: .; CDR3 protein: CASSLWLGKNTEAFF; CDR3 DNA: TGTGCCAGCAGCTTATGGTTGGGGAAGAACACTGAAGCTTTCTTT
V gene: TRBV9; D gene: TRBD2; J gene: TRBJ2-7; clone size: .; CDR3 protein: CASRTRGGSPHEQYF; CDR3 DNA: TGTGCCAGCAGAACACGGGGGGGTTCCCCCCACGAGCAGTACTTC
V gene: TRBV23-1; D gene: TRBD1; J gene: TRBJ1-6; clone size: .; CDR3 protein: CASTKTGVNSPLHF; CDR3 DNA: TGCGCCAGCACGAAGACAGGGGTGAATTCACCCCTCCACTTT
V gene: TRBV30; D gene: .; J gene: TRBJ1-3; clone size: .; CDR3 protein: CAWSVRTSSGNTIYF; CDR3 DNA: TGTGCCTGGAGTGTACGGACGAGCTCTGGAAACACCATATATTTT
V gene: TRBV5-4; D gene: .; J gene: TRBJ2-1; clone size: .; CDR3 protein: CASSRFLKVSDEQFF; CDR3 DNA: TGTGCCAGCAGCCGTTTCCTAAAGGTATCGGATGAGCAGTTCTTC
V gene: TRBV28; D gene: .; J gene: TRBJ1-1; clone size: .; CDR3 protein: CASTGTVNTEAFF; CDR3 DNA: TGTGCCAGCACTGGGACTGTGAACACTGAAGCTTTCTTT
V gene: TRBV20-1; D gene: .; J gene: TRBJ1-1; clone size: .; CDR3 protein: CSAALDTEAFF; CDR3 DNA: TGCAGTGCCGCGCTCGACACTGAAGCTTTCTTT